Each of the 3 T cell receptor beta chains below was sequenced from the same sample in a study of shared clonotypes between healthy human individuals. The assay was immunoSEQ multiplex PCR, and TCRdb's table has in-frame clones only and misses some. The data hold a few million clones, with roughly 93% observed a single time. Source material: naive CD4+ T cells from PBMCs. Subset defined: CD45RA+ positively selected. The origin of the receptors is a man younger than 35 in good health. Some clones in this sample may be carry-over from other donors' samples.

The rearrangement uses TRBV5-5 and TRBJ1-2, with D possibly TRBD1 on 5 matching bases. V lost 5 bases, J lost 0 bases, and 11 bases lay in between. The CDR3 spans 14 residues. Germline values: CDR1 SGHKS, CDR2 YYEKEE (reference sequence). CDR3 sequence: CASSRSGTNYGYTF. DNA for the CDR3: TGTGCCAGCAGTAGATCAGGGACTAACTATGGCTACACCTTC.

The chain is built from TRBV5-4 and TRBJ2-3; D may be TRBD2 (7 bases). Germline CDR1 reads SGHNT; CDR2 reads YYREEE (reference sequence). The V end lost 0 bases, the J end lost 4 bases, and 15 bases lay between the germline ends. The CDR3 loop spans 16 amino acids. CDR3 region: CASSLAAGGGADTQYF. CDR3 coding DNA: TGTGCCAGCAGCTTGGCTGCGGGCGGGGGCGCAGATACGCAGTATTTT.

V and J are TRBV5-1 and TRBJ1-1; D is possibly TRBD1 (5 bases). The germline V gene encodes CDR1 SGHRS and CDR2 YFSETQ. The V end was cut by 4 bases, the J end by 4 bases, with 17 bases between. This CDR3 is built from 15 residues. The CDR3 region is CASSLEWGGGTEAFF. Written as DNA, the CDR3 is TGCGCCAGCAGCCTGGAATGGGGCGGAGGCACTGAAGCTTTCTTT.